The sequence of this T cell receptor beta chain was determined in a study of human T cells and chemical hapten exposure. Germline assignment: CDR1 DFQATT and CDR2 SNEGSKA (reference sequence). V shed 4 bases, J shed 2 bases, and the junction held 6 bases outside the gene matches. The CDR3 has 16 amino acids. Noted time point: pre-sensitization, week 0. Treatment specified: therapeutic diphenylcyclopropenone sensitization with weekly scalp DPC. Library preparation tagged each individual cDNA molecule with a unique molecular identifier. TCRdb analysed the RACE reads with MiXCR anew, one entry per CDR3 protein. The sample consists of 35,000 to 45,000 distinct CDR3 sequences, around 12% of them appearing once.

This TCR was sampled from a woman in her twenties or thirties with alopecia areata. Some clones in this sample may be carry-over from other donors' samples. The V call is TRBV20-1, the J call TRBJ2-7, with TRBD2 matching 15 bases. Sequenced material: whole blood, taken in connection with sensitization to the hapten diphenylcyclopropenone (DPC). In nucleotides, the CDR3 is TGCAGTGCTAAGGGACTAGCGGGAGGAAAGACCTACGAGCAGTACTTC. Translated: CSAKGLAGGKTYEQYF.